The present T cell receptor (beta chain) was sequenced within a study of cytomegalovirus exposure and HLA in healthy donors. Study outcomes and limitations: The authors assumed roughly uniform sequencing depth across donors for presence/absence analyses. In vitro data verified three CMV-associated chains as specific for CMV antigens. It was reported that TCR beta sequences correctly inferred the HLA-A and HLA-B alleles for most subjects.

The donors comprised healthy bone marrow donors. This clone was seen just once. What it binds is not known. Primers for the PCR totalled 60 Vbeta and 13 Jbeta. Assay used: immunoSEQ multiplex PCR; TCRdb lists only in-frame clones, some missing. The sample shows 150,000 to 200,000 clones, 60% to 85% of them seen only once. There are 13 residues in the CDR3. Germline CDR1 is MNHEY and CDR2 is SMNVEV (reference sequence). V lost 3 bases to trimming and J lost 13 bases, with 16 bases between them. The chain uses TRBV27 and TRBJ2-1, with TRBD1 as a possible D gene (7 bases). Sequencing was done on a sample of PBMCs. This clonotype was sampled from a man aged 45-65 years in good health and CMV-seropositive. Here the CDR3 reads CASSFSPRGTQFF. The CDR3, as DNA: TGTGCCAGCAGTTTTTCCCCCAGGGGGACTCAGTTCTTC.